These T cell receptor beta chains were read from a single sample in a study of T cell responses to AZD1222 COVID-19 vaccine. The table came from immunoSEQ multiplex PCR; TCRdb's copy has only in-frame clones and leaves some out. The sample carries 160,000 or so clones, roughly nine tenths recorded once. The material sequenced was peripheral blood, taken on day 0 of AZD1222 vaccination. These receptors all stem from an adult in good health. CDR3s include the opening cysteine and the closing phenylalanine or tryptophan. The order of the fields is V gene, J gene, CDR3 protein.

TRBV2	TRBJ1-2	CASSPMRKVNYGYTF
TRBV7-2	TRBJ2-7	CASSLAAGQPASQYF
TRBV19	TRBJ1-1	CASSIDRVNTEAFF
TRBV2	TRBJ2-1	CASSELGGGFNEQFF
TRBV9	TRBJ1-3	CASSRGQARSGNTIYF
TRBV27	TRBJ1-1	CASSLQGNTEAFF
TRBV9	TRBJ2-7	CASSVTPGGRGRTYEQYF
TRBV27	TRBJ2-7	CASGPGGSSYEQYF
TRBV4-3	TRBJ2-7	CASSLFISASGGRDYEQYF
TRBV7-3	TRBJ2-2	CASSLRSGELFF
TRBV6-5	TRBJ2-7	CASTWTIDEQYF
TRBV7-2	TRBJ2-7	CASSLVKGISYEQYF
TRBV6-5	TRBJ2-3	CASSFPDTQYF
TRBV6-5	TRBJ1-5	CASSRGSINQPQHF
TRBV6-5	TRBJ1-1	CASSYSYRGNTEAFF
TRBV28	TRBJ1-3	CASSSGQTGNTIYF
TRBV27	TRBJ2-7	CASSLALPPEQYF
TRBV7-8	TRBJ2-5	CASSFRGSDSQETQYF
TRBV27	TRBJ2-5	CASSLSRRHQETQYF
TRBV4-1	TRBJ2-7	CASSRVTSGGPYEQYF
TRBV29-1	TRBJ2-2	CSVAGASGELFF
TRBV15	TRBJ1-2	CATSRGRGSDRGYGYTF
TRBV7-2	TRBJ1-2	CASSFGTEVYGYTF
TRBV7-8	TRBJ1-6	CASSPDNSPLHF
TRBV28	TRBJ1-5	CASSFRQGGFWAQHF
TRBV5-1	TRBJ2-7	CASSLTPDNYEQYF
TRBV2	TRBJ1-1	CASRDRGGSMNTEAFF